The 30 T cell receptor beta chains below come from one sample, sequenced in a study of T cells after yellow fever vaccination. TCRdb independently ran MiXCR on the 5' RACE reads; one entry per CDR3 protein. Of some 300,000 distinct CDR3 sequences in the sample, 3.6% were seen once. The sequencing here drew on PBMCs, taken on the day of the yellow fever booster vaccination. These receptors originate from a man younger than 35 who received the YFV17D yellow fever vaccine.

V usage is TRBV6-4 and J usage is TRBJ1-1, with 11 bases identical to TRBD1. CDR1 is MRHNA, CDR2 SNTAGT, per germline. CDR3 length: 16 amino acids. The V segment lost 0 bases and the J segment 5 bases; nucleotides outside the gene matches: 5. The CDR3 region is CASSDSGQGASTEAFF. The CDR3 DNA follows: TGTGCCAGCAGTGACTCAGGACAGGGGGCATCGACTGAAGCTTTCTTT.

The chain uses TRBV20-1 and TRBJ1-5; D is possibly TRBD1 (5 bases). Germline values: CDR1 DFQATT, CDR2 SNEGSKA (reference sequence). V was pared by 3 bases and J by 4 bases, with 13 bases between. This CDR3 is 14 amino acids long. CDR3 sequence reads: CSARAGGNNQPQHF. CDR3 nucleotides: TGCAGTGCTAGGGCGGGGGGTAATAATCAGCCCCAGCATTTT.

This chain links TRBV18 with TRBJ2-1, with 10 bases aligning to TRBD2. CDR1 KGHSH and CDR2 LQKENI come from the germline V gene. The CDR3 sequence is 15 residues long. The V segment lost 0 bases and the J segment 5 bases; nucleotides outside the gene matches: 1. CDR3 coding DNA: TGTGCCAGCTCACCACCGCTAGCGGGGGACAATGAGCAGTTCTTC. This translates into CASSPPLAGDNEQFF.

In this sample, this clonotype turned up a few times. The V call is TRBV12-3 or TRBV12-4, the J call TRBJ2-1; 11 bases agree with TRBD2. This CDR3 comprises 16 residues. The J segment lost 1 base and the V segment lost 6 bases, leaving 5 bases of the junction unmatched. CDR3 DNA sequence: TGTGCCAGCAGCTCCCCTAGCGGGGGGTCCTACAATGAGCAGTTCTTC. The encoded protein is CASSSPSGGSYNEQFF.

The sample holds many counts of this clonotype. CDR3 nucleotides: TGTGCCAGCAGTTTCTACCCGACAGGGGCTTCAGACGTC. It specifies CASSFYPTGASDV. The chain joins TRBV12-3 or TRBV12-4 to TRBJ2-7; 8 positions match TRBD1. The CDR3 covers 13 residues.

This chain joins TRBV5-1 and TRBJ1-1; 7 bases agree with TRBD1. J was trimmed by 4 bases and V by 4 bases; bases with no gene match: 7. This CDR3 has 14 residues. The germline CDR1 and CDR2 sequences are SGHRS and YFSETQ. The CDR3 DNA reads TGCGCCAGCAGCAAAACGACAGGGTCCACTGAAGCTTTCTTT. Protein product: CASSKTTGSTEAFF.

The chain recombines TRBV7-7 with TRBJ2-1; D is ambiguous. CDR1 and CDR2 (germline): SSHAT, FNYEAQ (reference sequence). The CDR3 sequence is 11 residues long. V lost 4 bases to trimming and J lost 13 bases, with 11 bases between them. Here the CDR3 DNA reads TGTGCCAGCAGCTCACAACTAACACAGTTCTTC. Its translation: CASSSQLTQFF.

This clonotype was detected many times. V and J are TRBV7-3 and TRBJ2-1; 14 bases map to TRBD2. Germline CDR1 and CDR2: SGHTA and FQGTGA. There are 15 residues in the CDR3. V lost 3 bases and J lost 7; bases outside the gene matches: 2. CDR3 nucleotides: TGTGCCAGCAGCTTGACTAGCGGGGGGGTAAATGAGCAGTTCTTC. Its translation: CASSLTSGGVNEQFF.

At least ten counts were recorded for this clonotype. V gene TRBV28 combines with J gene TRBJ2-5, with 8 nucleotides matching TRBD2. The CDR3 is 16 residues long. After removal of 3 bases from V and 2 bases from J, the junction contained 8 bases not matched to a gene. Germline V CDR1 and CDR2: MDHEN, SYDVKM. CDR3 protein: CASSLAGGGRQETQYF. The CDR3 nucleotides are TGTGCCAGCAGTTTGGCTGGCGGGGGGCGGCAAGAGACCCAGTACTTC. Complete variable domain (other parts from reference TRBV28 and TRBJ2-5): DVKVTQSSRYLVKRTGEKVFLECVQDMDHENMFWYRQDPGLGLRLIYFSYDVKMKEKGDIPEGYSVSREKKERFSLILESASTNQTSMYLCASSLAGGGRQETQYFGPGTRLLVL.

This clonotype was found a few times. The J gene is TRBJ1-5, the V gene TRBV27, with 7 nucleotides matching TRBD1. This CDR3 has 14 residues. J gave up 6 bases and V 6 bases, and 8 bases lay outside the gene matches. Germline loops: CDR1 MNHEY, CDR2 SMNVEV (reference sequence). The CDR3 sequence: CASRPLTGSQPQHF. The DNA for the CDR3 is TGTGCCAGCAGACCCTTGACAGGGAGTCAGCCCCAGCATTTT.

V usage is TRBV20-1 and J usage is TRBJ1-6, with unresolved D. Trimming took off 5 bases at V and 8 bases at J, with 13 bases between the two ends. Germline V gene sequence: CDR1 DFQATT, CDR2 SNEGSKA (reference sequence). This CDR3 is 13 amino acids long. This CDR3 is CSALPTADSPLHF. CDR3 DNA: TGCAGTGCTCTCCCTACTGCAGATTCACCCCTCCACTTT.

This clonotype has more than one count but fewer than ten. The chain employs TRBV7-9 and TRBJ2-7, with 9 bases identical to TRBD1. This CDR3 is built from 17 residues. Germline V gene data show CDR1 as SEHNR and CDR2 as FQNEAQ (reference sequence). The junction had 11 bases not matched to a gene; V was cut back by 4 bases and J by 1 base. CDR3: CASSSYRTGVRSYEQYF. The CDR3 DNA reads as TGTGCCAGCAGCTCGTATCGGACAGGGGTGAGATCCTACGAGCAGTACTTC.

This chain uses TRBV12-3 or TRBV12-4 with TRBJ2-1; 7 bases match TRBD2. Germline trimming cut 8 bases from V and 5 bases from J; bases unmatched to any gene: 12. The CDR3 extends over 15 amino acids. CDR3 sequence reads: CASWRGMGTNNEQFF. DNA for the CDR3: TGTGCCAGCTGGCGGGGGATGGGAACCAACAATGAGCAGTTCTTC.

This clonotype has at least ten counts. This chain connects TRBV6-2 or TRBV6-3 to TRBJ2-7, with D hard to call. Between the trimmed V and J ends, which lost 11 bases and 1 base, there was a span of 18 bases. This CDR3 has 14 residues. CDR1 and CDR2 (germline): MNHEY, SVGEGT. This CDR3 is CACARATDSYEQYF. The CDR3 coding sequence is TGTGCCTGCGCCCGGGCCACCGATTCCTACGAGCAGTACTTC.

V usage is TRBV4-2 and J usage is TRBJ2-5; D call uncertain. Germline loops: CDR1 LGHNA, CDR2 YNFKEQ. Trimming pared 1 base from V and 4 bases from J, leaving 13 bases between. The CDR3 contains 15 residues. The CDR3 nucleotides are TGTGCCAGCAGCCAAGCGTTGACTCCGTCAGAGACCCAGTACTTC. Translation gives CASSQALTPSETQYF.

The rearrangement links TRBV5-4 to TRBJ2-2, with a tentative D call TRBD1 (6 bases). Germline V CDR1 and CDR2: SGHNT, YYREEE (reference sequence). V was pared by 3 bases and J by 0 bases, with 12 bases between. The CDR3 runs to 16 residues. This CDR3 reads CASSSRDKANTGELFF. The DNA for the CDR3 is TGTGCCAGCAGCTCTCGGGACAAAGCGAACACCGGGGAGCTGTTTTTT. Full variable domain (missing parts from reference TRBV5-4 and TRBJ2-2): ETGVTQSPTHLIKTRGQQVTLRCSSQSGHNTVSWYQQALGQGPQFIFQYYREEENGRGNFPPRFSGLQFPNYSSELNVNALELDDSALYLCASSSRDKANTGELFFGEGSRLTVL.

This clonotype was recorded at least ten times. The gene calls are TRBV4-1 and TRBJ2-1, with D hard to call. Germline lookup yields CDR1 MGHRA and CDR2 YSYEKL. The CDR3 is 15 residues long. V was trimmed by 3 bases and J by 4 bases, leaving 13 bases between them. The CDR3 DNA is TGCGCCAGCAGCCACGTTCCAGTCTTTTACAATGAGCAGTTCTTC. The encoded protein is CASSHVPVFYNEQFF.

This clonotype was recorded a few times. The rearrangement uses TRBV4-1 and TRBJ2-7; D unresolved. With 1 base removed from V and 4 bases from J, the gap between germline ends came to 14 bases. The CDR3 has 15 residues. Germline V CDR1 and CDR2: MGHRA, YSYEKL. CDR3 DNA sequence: TGCGCCAGCAGCCAAGGGACCTTTACTAATTACGAGCAGTACTTC. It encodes CASSQGTFTNYEQYF.

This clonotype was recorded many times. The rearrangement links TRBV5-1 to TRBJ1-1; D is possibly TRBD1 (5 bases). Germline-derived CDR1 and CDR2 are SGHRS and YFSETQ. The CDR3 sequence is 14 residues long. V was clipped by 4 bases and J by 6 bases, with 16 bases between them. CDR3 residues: CASSPAGRDSEAFF. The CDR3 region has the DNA TGCGCCAGCAGCCCGGCGGGCAGGGACTCTGAAGCTTTCTTT. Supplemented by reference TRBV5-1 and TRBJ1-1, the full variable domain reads KAGVTQTPRYLIKTRGQQVTLSCSPISGHRSVSWYQQTPGQGLQFLFEYFSETQRNKGNFPGRFSGRQFSNSRSEMNVSTLELGDSALYLCASSPAGRDSEAFFGQGTRLTVV.

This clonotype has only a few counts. The CDR3 DNA reads as TGTGCCAGCACCCCGTCAGGGGTCGACCAGCCCCAGCATTTT. It yields the protein CASTPSGVDQPQHF. This rearrangement joins TRBV7-9 to TRBJ1-5, with a tentative D call TRBD1 (6 bases). CDR1 SEHNR and CDR2 FQNEAQ come from the germline V gene (reference sequence). Trimming pared 7 bases from V and 7 bases from J, leaving 17 bases between. This CDR3 comprises 14 residues.

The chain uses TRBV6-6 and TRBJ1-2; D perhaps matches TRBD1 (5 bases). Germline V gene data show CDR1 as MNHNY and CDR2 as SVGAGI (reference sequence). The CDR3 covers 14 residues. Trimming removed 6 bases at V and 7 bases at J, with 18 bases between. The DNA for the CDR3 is TGTGCCAGCAGCCACGGGACGAAGGGAATTGGCTACACCTTC. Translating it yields CASSHGTKGIGYTF.

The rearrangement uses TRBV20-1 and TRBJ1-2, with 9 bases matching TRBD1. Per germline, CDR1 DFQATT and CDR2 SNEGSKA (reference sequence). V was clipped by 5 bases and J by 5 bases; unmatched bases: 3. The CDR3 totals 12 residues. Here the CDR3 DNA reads TGCAGTGCTCAGACAGGGGGATATGGCTACACCTTC. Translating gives CSAQTGGYGYTF.

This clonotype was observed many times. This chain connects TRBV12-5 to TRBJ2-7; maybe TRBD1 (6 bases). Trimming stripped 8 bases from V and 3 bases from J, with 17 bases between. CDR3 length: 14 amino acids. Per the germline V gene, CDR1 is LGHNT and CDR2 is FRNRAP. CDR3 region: CASSNRVGNYEQYF. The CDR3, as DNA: TGTGCTAGTTCCAACAGGGTGGGTAACTACGAGCAGTACTTC.

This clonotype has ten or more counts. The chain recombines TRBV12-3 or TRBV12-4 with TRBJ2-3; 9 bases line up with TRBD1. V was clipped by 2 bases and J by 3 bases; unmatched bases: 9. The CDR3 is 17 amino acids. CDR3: CASSLQGQGVVTDTQYF. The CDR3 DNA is TGTGCCAGCAGTTTACAGGGACAGGGAGTTGTAACAGATACGCAGTATTTT.

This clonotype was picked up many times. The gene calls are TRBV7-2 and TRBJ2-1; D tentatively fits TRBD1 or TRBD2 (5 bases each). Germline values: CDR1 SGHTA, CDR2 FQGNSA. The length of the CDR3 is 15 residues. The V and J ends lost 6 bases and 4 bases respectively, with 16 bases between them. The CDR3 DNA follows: TGTGCCAGCAGAGTCACCGGGACCGATTACAATGAGCAGTTCTTC. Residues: CASRVTGTDYNEQFF.

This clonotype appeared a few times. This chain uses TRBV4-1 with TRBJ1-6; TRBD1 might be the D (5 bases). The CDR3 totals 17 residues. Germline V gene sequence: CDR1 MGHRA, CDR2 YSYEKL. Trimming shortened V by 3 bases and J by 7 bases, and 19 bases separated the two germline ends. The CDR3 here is CASSHGDLEINNSPLHF. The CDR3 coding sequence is TGCGCCAGCAGCCATGGGGACCTAGAGATCAACAATTCACCCCTCCACTTT.

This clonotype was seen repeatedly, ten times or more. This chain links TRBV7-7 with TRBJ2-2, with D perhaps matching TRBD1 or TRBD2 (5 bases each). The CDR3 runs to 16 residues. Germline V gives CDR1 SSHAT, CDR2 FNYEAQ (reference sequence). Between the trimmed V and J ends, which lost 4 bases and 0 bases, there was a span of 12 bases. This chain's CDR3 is CASSSRDGSNTGELFF. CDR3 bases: TGTGCCAGCAGCTCGAGGGACGGCTCGAACACCGGGGAGCTGTTTTTT. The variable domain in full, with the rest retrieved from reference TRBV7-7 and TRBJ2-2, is GAGVSQSPRYKVTKRGQDVTLRCDPISSHATLYWYQQALGQGPEFLTYFNYEAQPDKSGLPSDRFSAERPEGSISTLTIQRTEQRDSAMYRCASSSRDGSNTGELFFGEGSRLTVL.

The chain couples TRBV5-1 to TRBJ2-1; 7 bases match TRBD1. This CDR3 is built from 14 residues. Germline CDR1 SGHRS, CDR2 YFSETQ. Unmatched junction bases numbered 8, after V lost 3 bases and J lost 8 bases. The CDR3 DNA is TGCGCCAGCAGCTCTGTCAGGGGGATAGATGAGCAGTTCTTC. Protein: CASSSVRGIDEQFF.

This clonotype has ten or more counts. This chain's CDR3 is CASSYQGSNEKLFF. Written as DNA, the CDR3 is TGTGCCAGCAGTTACCAGGGAAGTAATGAAAAACTGTTTTTT. This sequence joins TRBV6-2 or TRBV6-3 and TRBJ1-4; tentatively, D is TRBD1 (5 bases). Germline CDR1 reads MNHEY; CDR2 reads SVGEGT. The CDR3 sequence is 14 residues long. Deletions cut 2 bases from V and 4 bases from J, with 8 bases between.

The CDR3 reads CASSPPGTATGELFF. In nucleotides, the CDR3 is TGTGCCAGCTCACCACCGGGGACAGCTACCGGGGAGCTGTTTTTT. V gene TRBV18 combines with J gene TRBJ2-2, with 7 bases aligning to TRBD1. The junction had 3 bases not matched to a gene; V was cut back by 0 bases and J by 5 bases. The CDR3 is 15 amino acids. CDR1 KGHSH and CDR2 LQKENI come from the germline V gene.